The sequence of this TCR beta chain was determined in a study of OX40 agonist ivuxolimab in advanced cancers. Study-level information: Dosing consisted of intravenous ivuxolimab at 0.01 to 10 mg/kg every 2 weeks.

The length of the CDR3 is 14 residues. Per germline, CDR1 SNHLY and CDR2 FYNNEI. The V end was cut by 6 bases, the J end by 7 bases, with 16 bases between. The assay was immunoSEQ multiplex PCR, and TCRdb's table has in-frame clones only and misses some. Of about 32,000 clones listed, roughly 80% are singletons. As for this clone: Its matching antigen is unknown.

The study sampled blood at baseline, cycle 4 day 1, and cycle 7 day 1. Notes on the study in general: The study observed clonal expansion of CD4+ and CD8+ blood T cells by week 6 at 0.1 to 3.0 mg/kg.

The specimen was CD4+ or CD8+ T cells sorted from blood, collected in a trial of the OX40 agonist ivuxolimab. The chain employs TRBV2 and TRBJ2-1; D perhaps matches TRBD1 (7 bases). This sequence originates from an adult with an advanced solid tumor such as melanoma, head and neck, liver or kidney cancer. CDR3 residues: CASRLLAGGNEQFF. The CDR3 nucleotides read TGTGCCAGCAGGTTACTAGCAGGGGGTAATGAGCAGTTCTTC.